Following are 14 T cell receptor beta chains from one sample sequenced in a study of CD8 T cells in Susac syndrome. After extraction with the RNeasy kit, roughly 0.45 to 1 ug of the RNA was reverse transcribed using random hexamers. MiXCR, applied by TCRdb to the immunoSEQ multiplex PCR reads, yields one record per CDR3 protein. This sample carries about 130,000 distinct CDR3 sequences, just under 95% of them seen once, and the ten largest clones take roughly 0.08%. What was sequenced was CD4+ T cells from PBMCs. These receptors were obtained from a human donor in good health.

The CDR3 reads CASSPTGAADQPQHF. As DNA, the CDR3 is TGTGCCAGCTCACCAACAGGGGCGGCGGATCAGCCCCAGCATTTT. The V call is TRBV18, the J call TRBJ1-5, with TRBD1 identical over 7 bases. Germline V gives CDR1 KGHSH, CDR2 LQKENI. Unmatched junction bases numbered 6, after V lost 2 bases and J lost 5 bases. There are 15 residues in the CDR3.

This chain uses TRBV29-1 with TRBJ2-3, with 8 bases lining up with TRBD2. Germline V gene data show CDR1 as SQVTM and CDR2 as ANQGSEA. The CDR3 contains 14 residues. V lost 3 bases and J lost 2; bases outside the gene matches: 4. CDR3 sequence: CSVDGRGDTDTQYF. CDR3 in DNA: TGCAGCGTTGACGGGAGGGGGGACACAGATACGCAGTATTTT.

This sequence joins TRBV19 and TRBJ2-1; 15 nucleotides align to TRBD2. Unmatched junction bases numbered 5, after V lost 7 bases and J lost 4 bases. Germline values: CDR1 LNHDA, CDR2 SQIVND (reference sequence). The CDR3 is made up of 16 amino acids. CDR3 amino acids: CASTSGTSGRYNEQFF. DNA for the CDR3: TGTGCCAGTACCAGCGGGACTAGCGGGAGGTACAATGAGCAGTTCTTC.

This clonotype was picked up one time. The V and J genes are TRBV18 and TRBJ1-1; 8 bases are a match to TRBD1. This CDR3 has 15 amino acids. The germline CDR1 and CDR2 sequences are KGHSH and LQKENI. Unmatched junction bases numbered 11, after V lost 3 bases and J lost 8 bases. The CDR3 region has the DNA TGTGCCAGCTCACCCGTCGGACAGGGCTCTACGGAAGCTTTCTTT. Its protein product is CASSPVGQGSTEAFF. Drawing the rest from reference TRBV18 and TRBJ1-1, the complete variable domain is NAGVMQNPRHLVRRRGQEARLRCSPMKGHSHVYWYRQLPEEGLKFMVYLQKENIIDESGMPKERFSAEFPKEGPSILRIQQVVRGDSAAYFCASSPVGQGSTEAFFGQGTRLTVV.

The chain combines TRBV19 with TRBJ2-5; 9 bases map to TRBD2. This CDR3 has 15 residues. Germline assignment: CDR1 LNHDA and CDR2 SQIVND (reference sequence). Trimming took 7 bases from V and 4 from J; bases not matched to a gene: 10. CDR3: CASNEAGGQRETQYF. CDR3 sequence (DNA): TGTGCCAGTAACGAAGCGGGGGGACAGAGAGAGACCCAGTACTTC. Full variable domain (remainder filled in from reference TRBV19 and TRBJ2-5): DGGITQSPKYLFRKEGQNVTLSCEQNLNHDAMYWYRQDPGQGLRLIYYSQIVNDFQKGDIAEGYSVSREKKESFPLTVTSAQKNPTAFYLCASNEAGGQRETQYFGPGTRLLVL.

The rearrangement joins TRBV6-1 to TRBJ1-5; TRBD1 aligns across 7 bases. V lost 11 bases to trimming and J lost 2 bases; unmatched junction nucleotides: 9. The CDR3 loop spans 14 amino acids. Germline CDR1 reads MNHNS; CDR2 reads SASEGT. The CDR3 nucleotides are TGTGCCGCCGACAGGGTCAGGGGCAATCAGCCCCAGCATTTT. Amino acid sequence: CAADRVRGNQPQHF.

This clonotype was observed a single time. The CDR3 DNA reads TGTGCCAGCAGCCAAGGTACTAGCCCCACTGAGCAGTTCTTC. This encodes CASSQGTSPTEQFF. The chain links TRBV3-1 to TRBJ2-1, with D possibly TRBD2 on 6 matching bases. The V gene lost 1 base and the J gene lost 9 bases, with 13 bases spanning the gap. The CDR3 runs to 14 residues. Germline CDR1 is LGHDT and CDR2 is YNNKEL (reference sequence).

The genes are TRBV18 and TRBJ2-7; the D is unclear. Trimming cost V 0 bases and J 5 bases, with 8 bases left between them. The CDR3 length is 13 residues. CDR1 is KGHSH, CDR2 LQKENI, per germline. The CDR3 is CASSPPSSHEQYF. The CDR3 DNA is TGTGCCAGCTCACCACCTTCCAGCCACGAGCAGTACTTC.

The chain uses TRBV7-2 and TRBJ2-7; D is uncertain. Germline V CDR1 and CDR2: SGHTA, FQGNSA. V dropped 5 bases and J dropped 3 bases, with 8 bases sitting between them. This CDR3 is built from 12 residues. CDR3 residues: CASSPGFYEQYF. The CDR3 DNA follows: TGTGCCAGCAGCCCGGGTTTCTACGAGCAGTACTTC.

This rearrangement joins TRBV10-3 to TRBJ2-1; 9 positions match TRBD2. V dropped 10 bases and J dropped 8; count of bases not matched to a gene: 15. This CDR3 spans 15 amino acids. CDR1 ENHRY and CDR2 SYGVKD come from the germline V gene. The CDR3 protein is CATRGSGSEGYEQFF. Here the CDR3 DNA reads TGTGCCACCCGTGGTAGCGGGAGTGAAGGGTATGAGCAGTTCTTC.

The J gene is TRBJ2-5, the V gene TRBV3-1, with 12 nucleotides matching TRBD2. Per germline, CDR1 LGHDT and CDR2 YNNKEL (reference sequence). The CDR3 totals 16 residues. The V gene end was trimmed by 3 bases and the J gene end by 5 bases; junction bases not matched to a gene: 7. CDR3 loop: CASSHRTSGMSETQYF. DNA for the CDR3: TGTGCCAGCAGCCATCGGACTAGCGGGATGTCGGAGACCCAGTACTTC.

This clonotype appeared once. V is TRBV29-1 and J is TRBJ2-7; 9 bases line up with TRBD1. This CDR3 is built from 12 residues. CDR1 and CDR2 (germline): SQVTM, ANQGSEA. Trimming cost V 6 bases and J 6 bases; bases outside gene matches: 6. The CDR3 loop reads CSVGGTGREQYF. CDR3 DNA: TGCAGCGTGGGCGGGACAGGGCGCGAGCAGTACTTC.

V gene TRBV12-3 or TRBV12-4 combines with J gene TRBJ1-1, with D maybe TRBD1 (6 bases). The CDR3 is 14 residues long. V lost 5 bases, J lost 1 base, and 11 bases lay in between. CDR3 DNA: TGTGCCAGCAGTAAACCGGGACAGAACACTGAAGCTTTCTTT. It translates to CASSKPGQNTEAFF.

The chain recombines TRBV20-1 with TRBJ1-1; D call uncertain. The germline V gene has CDR1 DFQATT and CDR2 SNEGSKA (reference sequence). V was trimmed by 4 bases and J by 1 base, leaving 10 bases between them. CDR3 length equals 13 residues. The CDR3 region has the DNA TGCAGTGCTATTAGAGACCCGAACACTGAAGCTTTCTTT. Translation: CSAIRDPNTEAFF.